This entry lists 6 T cell receptor beta chains sequenced from one sample in a study of brain T cells in children with intractable seizures (dated by TCRdb to the early 2020s). Preparation of the library involved the immunoSEQ multiplex PCR assay. The clones in this table, taken by TCRdb from immuneACCESS, are in-frame only. Not every clone is retained; where verified, under half of the shortfall comes from an unresolved V gene, and the cause of the rest is unknown. Counted in this sample were 340,000 or so clones; more than 85% of them appeared once. Together, the top ten hold 5.5% to 6% of the sample. The time point tag for this specimen amounts to: blood from clinic visit 5 months post-surgery; TSC patient then seizure free. This sample comprised peripheral blood, obtained more than 4 months after surgery. The receptors originated from a boy under two years old with tuberous sclerosis and intractable seizures.

V is TRBV7-9 and J is TRBJ2-5, with 8 bases that match TRBD1. Germline V CDR1 and CDR2: SEHNR, FQNEAQ (reference sequence). Trimming took 5 bases from V and 4 from J; bases not matched to a gene: 3. This CDR3 has 13 residues. The DNA for the CDR3 is TGTGCCAGCAGCAGAGGACAGGGAGAGACCCAGTACTTC. Amino acid sequence: CASSRGQGETQYF.

V gene TRBV6-5 combines with J gene TRBJ1-5; D not resolved. Trimming pared 8 bases from V and 5 bases from J, leaving 13 bases between. CDR1 is MNHEY, CDR2 SVGAGI, per germline. There are 13 residues in the CDR3. CDR3 coding DNA: TGTGCCAGCGGAACAAACGGTGATCAGCCCCAGCATTTT. Translation: CASGTNGDQPQHF.

The chain carries TRBV28 and TRBJ2-3; D is ambiguous. Per the germline V gene, CDR1 is MDHEN and CDR2 is SYDVKM. The CDR3 sequence is 15 residues long. With 1 base removed from V and 3 bases from J, the gap between germline ends came to 11 bases. CDR3 bases: TGTGCCAGCAGTTTATCATGGTGGAGAACAGATACGCAGTATTTT. Translating gives CASSLSWWRTDTQYF.

The V gene is TRBV2, the J gene TRBJ1-4; 7 nucleotides line up with TRBD1. CDR3 length: 14 residues. The germline CDR1 and CDR2 sequences are SNHLY and FYNNEI. With V trimmed by 4 bases and J by 8 bases, 7 bases remained unmatched. The CDR3 sequence is CASSGQGGNEKLFF. Here the CDR3 DNA reads TGTGCCAGCAGTGGACAGGGCGGGAACGAAAAACTGTTTTTT.

Details on this clone: The same CDR3 can be traced to other DNA sequences in this sample. This chain connects TRBV19 to TRBJ1-4; a possible D gene is TRBD1 (6 bases). Trimming took off 7 bases at V and 1 base at J, with 10 bases between the two ends. The CDR3 covers 14 residues. Germline-derived CDR1 and CDR2 are LNHDA and SQIVND (reference sequence). The chain's CDR3 is CASTRGGTNEKLFF. The CDR3 bases are TGTGCCAGTACGAGGGGGGGAACTAATGAAAAACTGTTTTTT.

V is TRBV11-3 and J is TRBJ2-7; D not certain. V was clipped by 1 base and J by 7 bases, with 14 bases between them. The CDR3 runs 14 residues. Germline V CDR1 and CDR2: SGHNT, YENEEA. The CDR3 here is CASSLVGSETEQYF. The CDR3 DNA sequence: TGTGCCAGCAGCTTAGTGGGCTCGGAGACGGAGCAGTACTTC.